This TCR beta chain came from a study of cytomegalovirus exposure and HLA in healthy donors. Study-level information: An earlier analysis identified more than 90 million unique TCR beta sequences in 150 million to 200 million T cells.

With 60 Vbeta and 13 Jbeta primers, the PCR was carried out. Profiled with immunoSEQ multiplex PCR; TCRdb holds only in-frame clones, not every one. This sample has 100,000 to 120,000 clones, with over 70% found just once. Comment on this clone: Antigen: not known.

Points from the study as a whole: CMV antigen specificity of a few CMV-associated chains was confirmed in vitro. Presence/absence analyses rested on an assumption that sequencing depth was roughly uniform across donors. A list of approximately 160 TCR beta chains associated with cytomegalovirus was given.

This CDR3 contains 14 residues. CDR1 MNHEY and CDR2 SMNVEV come from the germline V gene (reference sequence). V was trimmed by 6 bases and J by 2 bases, leaving 14 bases between them. Input material: PBMCs. This receptor was obtained from a woman aged 40-49 years in good health and CMV-seropositive. This chain connects TRBV27 to TRBJ2-7; TRBD1 is a possible D gene (6 bases). CDR3 in amino acids: CASRRQALAYEQYF. In DNA form, the CDR3 reads TGTGCCAGCAGGCGACAGGCGCTGGCCTACGAGCAGTACTTC.